This T cell receptor beta chain is from a study of PD-1 blockade in classical Hodgkin lymphoma. On the study more broadly: Every 2 weeks, patients got 3 mg/kg intravenous nivolumab. Study-wide results and limits: While CD8+ TCR diversity did not rise significantly by C4D1, CD4+ TCR diversity did. The drivers behind the repertoire differences, possibly disease activity or prior therapy, remain undefined.

Exposure to brentuximab vedotin varied, and each patient had relapsed following autologous stem cell transplantation. Best response was recorded as complete response, partial response or progressive disease. With respect to this clone: The antigen remains undetermined.

Clones were read by immunoSEQ multiplex PCR, and TCRdb kept only the in-frame ones, dropping some. The table includes 17,000 or so clones, 75% to 85% detected once. The germline V gene encodes CDR1 SGHTA and CDR2 FQGNSA. The V and J ends lost 5 bases and 1 base respectively, with 15 bases between them. The CDR3 runs 16 residues. This TCR derives from a human donor with classical Hodgkin lymphoma. J is TRBJ1-5 and V is TRBV7-2; D remains ambiguous. This material consisted of peripheral blood mononuclear cells (PBMCs), taken at baseline. CDR3 coding DNA: TGTGCCAGCAGCCCCCAACCGGGGTTAAGCAATCAGCCCCAGCATTTT. Its translation is CASSPQPGLSNQPQHF.